The rows below give T cell receptor beta chains drawn from one sample of a study of vaccination and CD4 T cells after COVID-19. TCRdb reprocessed the PCR reads with MiXCR, giving one entry per CDR3 protein. The table includes more than 12,000 distinct CDR3 sequences, 69% detected once. The source material was CD4+ T cells from blood, sampled after SARS-CoV-2 vaccination. These receptors originate from a human donor who had recovered from COVID-19. CDR3s include the opening cysteine and the closing phenylalanine or tryptophan. D genes are given only for firm matches. Only some rows state a clone size, as once, few, many or a class for expanded clones.

D gene | J gene | clone size | V gene | CDR3 DNA | CDR3 protein
NA | TRBJ2-1 | NA | TRBV7-7 | TGTGCCAGCAGCTTAGCTCCGGGAGCGGCAAATGAGCAGTTCTTC | CASSLAPGAANEQFF
TRBD2 | TRBJ2-1 | NA | TRBV12-3/TRBV12-4 | TGTGCCAGCAGTTTGTCCCCTGGGAGGGCCGGGGACAATGAGCAGTTCTTC | CASSLSPGRAGDNEQFF
NA | TRBJ2-2 | NA | TRBV11-2 | TGTGCCAGCAGCTTAAGCGGAGGGGACACCGGGGAGCTGTTTTTT | CASSLSGGDTGELFF
NA | TRBJ2-2 | NA | TRBV10-3 | TGTGCCATCAGTTCTTTTTACACCGGGGAGCTGTTTTTT | CAISSFYTGELFF
NA | TRBJ2-7 | NA | TRBV20-1 | TGCAGTGCTACCCCCTCGGACCTGGCCTACGAGCAGTACTTC | CSATPSDLAYEQYF
TRBD1 | TRBJ2-7 | few | TRBV24-1 | TGTGCCACCAGTGATGGGACAGGGCGCGGCGAGCAGTACTTC | CATSDGTGRGEQYF
NA | TRBJ2-7 | NA | TRBV19 | TGTGCCAGTAGTATTTCCCATACAGGAATCACCTACGAGCGGTACTTC | CASSISHTGITYERYF
NA | TRBJ2-2 | NA | TRBV7-3 | TGTGCCAGCAGCTGGACAGCGAACACCGGGGAGCTGTTTTTT | CASSWTANTGELFF
NA | TRBJ1-1 | NA | TRBV6-1 | TGTGCCAGCGCAGGAACGACGAACACTGAAGCTTTCTTT | CASAGTTNTEAFF
TRBD1 | TRBJ1-5 | NA | TRBV6-1 | TGTGCCAGCAGACCCGACAGGGGAAGATCTCAATTGCATTTT | CASRPDRGRSQLHF
NA | TRBJ1-1 | NA | TRBV6-1 | TGTGCCAGCACCCCCGGCGGGGCTGAAGCTTTCTTT | CASTPGGAEAFF
NA | TRBJ2-3 | NA | TRBV19 | TGTGCCAGTAGTAAAGGGGTCGGAACAGATACGCAGTATTTT | CASSKGVGTDTQYF
TRBD1 | TRBJ1-5 | NA | TRBV19 | TGTGCAAGCGGGGACAGCAAGAGATATCAGCCCCAGCATTTT | CASGDSKRYQPQHF
NA | TRBJ2-3 | NA | TRBV19 | TGTGCCAGTAGTCCCGTCTCGAGCACAGATACGCAGTATTTT | CASSPVSSTDTQYF
NA | TRBJ2-5 | NA | TRBV5-4 | TGTGCCAGCAGCTTGGAAACGGCCGGCGGCTGGGAGACCCAGTACTTC | CASSLETAGGWETQYF
NA | TRBJ1-1 | few | TRBV27 | TGTGCCAGCAGTTTGACCAGGGACACTGAAGCTTTCTTT | CASSLTRDTEAFF
TRBD2 | TRBJ2-1 | NA | TRBV20-1 | TGCAGTGCAAACCCGGGACTAGCGGGAGCATCCTACAATGAGCAGTTCTTC | CSANPGLAGASYNEQFF
NA | TRBJ2-1 | NA | TRBV18 | TGTGCCAGCTCACTCCGCAGCTCCTACAATGAGCAGTTCTTC | CASSLRSSYNEQFF
TRBD2 | TRBJ2-3 | NA | TRBV4-2 | TGTGCCAGCAGCAGACAACTAGCGGGAGGGAATACAGATACGCAGTATTTT | CASSRQLAGGNTDTQYF
NA | TRBJ2-5 | once | TRBV19 | TGTGCCAGTAGTATAGCGGTGGGGGCGGTCCAAGAGGCCCAGTACTTC | CASSIAVGAVQEAQYF
TRBD1 | TRBJ2-5 | NA | TRBV24-1 | TGTGCCACCGGGGACAGGGGGCGAGAGACCCAGTACTTC | CATGDRGRETQYF
TRBD2 | TRBJ2-1 | NA | TRBV2 | TGTGCCAGCAGCCAGCGGGGAAGCTCCTACAATGAGCAGTTCTTC | CASSQRGSSYNEQFF
NA | TRBJ1-5 | few | TRBV20-1 | TGCAGTGCTAGAGGAGTAAGGGATCATAGCAATCAGCCCCAGCATTTT | CSARGVRDHSNQPQHF
NA | TRBJ1-1 | NA | TRBV21-1 | TGTGCCAGCCGAAATCGGCGGGACAGATTGAACACTGAAGCTTTCTTT | CASRNRRDRLNTEAFF
NA | TRBJ2-1 | NA | TRBV5-1 | TGCGCCAGCAGCCCCTTGGTTGAGGGCCAGCAGTTCTTC | CASSPLVEGQQFF
NA | TRBJ2-1 | once | TRBV20-1 | TGCAGTGCTAGACCCATAACAGGTAGCTCCTACAATGAGCAGTTCTTC | CSARPITGSSYNEQFF
NA | TRBJ2-1 | NA | TRBV24-1 | TGTGCCACCGGGGTCGGGAATGAGCAGTTCTTC | CATGVGNEQFF
NA | TRBJ2-7 | NA | TRBV10-3 | TGTGCCATCAGTGAGTCAATGGTAGGGCGGGGACGCCTATACGAGCAGTACTTC | CAISESMVGRGRLYEQYF
TRBD1 | TRBJ1-5 | NA | TRBV7-9 | TGTGCCAGCAGCTTTGGGACAGGGGTGCATCAGCCCCAGCATTTT | CASSFGTGVHQPQHF
NA | TRBJ2-3 | NA | TRBV2 | TGTGCCAGCCTCCGGAGAAGCGGGAGCACAGATACGCAGTATTTT | CASLRRSGSTDTQYF
NA | TRBJ2-1 | NA | TRBV20-1 | TGCAGTGCTCGTTGGGACAGTAGCGGTGAGCAGTTCTTC | CSARWDSSGEQFF
NA | TRBJ1-6 | NA | TRBV6-1 | TGTGCCAGCAGTCCCGGGATGTTTAATTCACCCCTCCACTTT | CASSPGMFNSPLHF
NA | TRBJ1-3 | few | TRBV7-6 | TGTGCCAGCAGCTCGACAGCGGGGGTGGACACCATATATTTT | CASSSTAGVDTIYF
TRBD1 | TRBJ2-1 | NA | TRBV10-3 | TGTGCCATCAGTGGGCAGGGGGCCAACAATGAGCAGTTCTTC | CAISGQGANNEQFF
NA | TRBJ2-5 | NA | TRBV11-2 | TGTGCCAGCAGCTTTGGAAGACTAGGTCTTGGGGTGGAGACCCAGTACTTC | CASSFGRLGLGVETQYF
NA | TRBJ1-5 | NA | TRBV6-5 | TGTGCCAGCAGTTACTCCGGGACCCCTGGCAGCAATCAGCCCCAGCATTTT | CASSYSGTPGSNQPQHF
NA | TRBJ2-7 | NA | TRBV24-1 | TGTGCCACCAGTGACCAAGTCGACAGCCGGACCTACGAGCAGTACTTC | CATSDQVDSRTYEQYF
TRBD2 | TRBJ2-1 | NA | TRBV10-3 | TGTGCCATCAGAACCGGGACTAGCGGGAGTCTTGAGCAGTTCTTC | CAIRTGTSGSLEQFF
NA | TRBJ2-1 | NA | TRBV2 | TGTGCCAGCAGTGTGCCCAGCCTCGCGTACAATGAGCAGTTCTTC | CASSVPSLAYNEQFF
TRBD1 | TRBJ1-5 | NA | TRBV20-1 | TGCAGTACTACCGGGACAGGGGGCGGACAGCCCCAGCATTTT | CSTTGTGGGQPQHF
NA | TRBJ2-7 | once | TRBV21-1 | TGTGCCAGCAGCTCCCGGGACAGATTGGGGGAGCAGTACTTC | CASSSRDRLGEQYF
TRBD1 | TRBJ1-6 | NA | TRBV27 | TGTGCCAGCAGTTTATTTGGGACAGCGACTATACCCCTCCACTTT | CASSLFGTATIPLHF
NA | TRBJ1-1 | NA | TRBV2 | TGTGCCAGCAGTGCAGAAGGGTGGAGGACTGAAGCTTTCTTT | CASSAEGWRTEAFF
TRBD1 | TRBJ2-3 | NA | TRBV2 | TGTGCCAGCCTTGGCAGGGGGTATTCATCAGATACGCAGTATTTT | CASLGRGYSSDTQYF
TRBD1 | TRBJ2-2 | NA | TRBV20-1 | TGCAGTGCTAGACCCCCCATCGGGACAGGGGTGGCCGGGGAGCTGTTTTTT | CSARPPIGTGVAGELFF
NA | TRBJ2-2 | once | TRBV27 | TGTGCCAGCAGTTGGAAAATAACCCGCACCGGGGAGCTGTTTTTT | CASSWKITRTGELFF
NA | TRBJ2-5 | few | TRBV5-6 | TGTGCCAGCAGCAAAGACAGGTGGGAGACCCAGTACTTC | CASSKDRWETQYF
TRBD1 | TRBJ1-5 | NA | TRBV19 | TGTGCCAGTACCTCTAGGGGAGCGGGACAGGGGATCGGAATGCGTCAGCCCCAGCATTTT | CASTSRGAGQGIGMRQPQHF
TRBD2 | TRBJ2-7 | NA | TRBV10-3 | TGTGCCATCAGGAGCGGGGGGTCCTACGAGCAGTACTTC | CAIRSGGSYEQYF
NA | TRBJ1-5 | NA | TRBV10-1 | TGCGCCAGCAGTGAGCAGGGTAGGCAGCCCCAGCATTTT | CASSEQGRQPQHF
NA | TRBJ2-2 | NA | TRBV2 | TGTGCCAGCAGTCCTGGTTACCAGGCCGGGGAGCTGTTTTTT | CASSPGYQAGELFF
NA | TRBJ2-5 | few | TRBV19 | TGTGCCAGTAAAGGTCCAGGGCCGGAGACCCAGTACTTC | CASKGPGPETQYF
NA | TRBJ2-3 | NA | TRBV11-3 | TGTGCCAGCAGCTTAGAATCCAGGGCCCTCACAGATACGCAGTATTTT | CASSLESRALTDTQYF
TRBD1 | TRBJ1-1 | NA | TRBV5-1 | TGCGCCAGCAGCCCCGGACAGGGGGCAACTGAAGCTTTCTTT | CASSPGQGATEAFF